Below are 15 T cell receptor beta chains sequenced from a single sample in a study of T cells after yellow fever vaccination. TCRdb re-called the 5' RACE reads through MiXCR, storing one row per CDR3 protein. The sample lists about 75,000 distinct CDR3 sequences; around 7.9% were seen once. Material: CD8+ T cells sorted from PBMCs, obtained roughly 10 days after the first yellow fever vaccination. These receptors all stem from a young man who received the YFV17D yellow fever vaccine.

In this sample, this clonotype turned up a few times. The chain employs TRBV5-1 and TRBJ2-2; D ambiguous. The CDR3 sequence is 15 residues long. The germline gives CDR1 SGHRS, CDR2 YFSETQ. V was cut by 6 bases and J by 4 bases, with 16 bases left in between. The CDR3 loop is CASMVGPTSTGELFF. The CDR3 nucleotides read TGCGCCAGCATGGTCGGACCGACCAGCACCGGGGAGCTGTTTTTT. The variable domain in full, completed from reference TRBV5-1 and TRBJ2-2, reads KAGVTQTPRYLIKTRGQQVTLSCSPISGHRSVSWYQQTPGQGLQFLFEYFSETQRNKGNFPGRFSGRQFSNSRSEMNVSTLELGDSALYLCASMVGPTSTGELFFGEGSRLTVL.

This chain links TRBV7-8 with TRBJ2-5, with a weak D call TRBD1 (5 bases). This CDR3 spans 15 amino acids. The germline gives CDR1 SGHVS, CDR2 FQNEAQ. The V gene lost 5 bases and the J gene lost 5 bases, with 18 bases spanning the gap. For the CDR3, the DNA is TGTGCCAGCAGCCCACCAAGGGGCGGCGTCGAGACCCAGTACTTC. Protein sequence: CASSPPRGGVETQYF.

The sample holds a few counts of this clonotype. The rearrangement uses TRBV12-3 or TRBV12-4 and TRBJ2-7; 9 bases map to TRBD1. The length of the CDR3 is 14 residues. V was pared by 7 bases and J by 2 bases, with 6 bases of the junction left unmatched. The CDR3 DNA is TGTGCCAGCACTACCGGGACAGGGACCTACGAGCAGTACTTC. Translating it yields CASTTGTGTYEQYF.

This clonotype came up many times. The chain couples TRBV10-3 to TRBJ1-4; tentative D call: TRBD1 (6 bases). Trimming left V 3 bases short and J 1 base short, with 6 bases between. This CDR3 has 14 amino acids. The germline V gene encodes CDR1 ENHRY and CDR2 SYGVKD. This chain's CDR3 is CAISEGGTNEKLFF. The CDR3 DNA reads TGTGCCATCAGTGAAGGGGGAACTAATGAAAAACTGTTTTTT.

The chain uses TRBV6-5 and TRBJ2-3; 8 nucleotides agree with TRBD1. Germline values: CDR1 MNHEY, CDR2 SVGAGI. Losses at the gene ends were 0 bases for V and 2 bases for J; bases not matched to a gene: 4. CDR3 length equals 16 residues. This CDR3 is CASSYSRQGATDTQYF. CDR3 in DNA: TGTGCCAGCAGTTACTCGAGGCAGGGGGCCACAGATACGCAGTATTTT.

This clonotype was seen repeatedly, ten times or more. The CDR3 DNA reads TGCGCCAGCAGCCAAGTGGGACAGGTAACCTTAGAGCAGTTCTTC. As protein: CASSQVGQVTLEQFF. This chain connects TRBV4-1 to TRBJ2-1; 8 bases are a match to TRBD1. This CDR3 is 15 amino acids long. The trim removed 1 base at V and 10 bases at J, leaving 9 bases unmatched. Germline CDR1 MGHRA, CDR2 YSYEKL.

This chain links TRBV4-3 with TRBJ2-1; 9 nucleotides agree with TRBD2. The CDR3 spans 15 residues. V was clipped by 0 bases and J by 12 bases; unmatched bases: 9. Looked up from germline, CDR1 is LGHNA and CDR2 is YSLEER. CDR3 coding DNA: TGCGCCAGCAGCCAAGACTCTCCTAGCGGGGACGGGCAGTTCTTC. Translation: CASSQDSPSGDGQFF.

The V call is TRBV6-5, the J call TRBJ1-2, with D possibly being TRBD1 (5 bases). This CDR3 is 13 amino acids long. Germline V gene sequence: CDR1 MNHEY, CDR2 SVGAGI. V was cut by 4 bases and J by 8 bases, with 14 bases left in between. The CDR3 nucleotides are TGTGCCAGCAGTTGGGGCCCCATTGAGGGCTACACCTTC. It codes for CASSWGPIEGYTF.

By sample fraction, this clonotype is medium-sized (0.01 to 0.1%). V and J are TRBV12-3 or TRBV12-4 and TRBJ2-3; 10 bases are shared with TRBD1. This CDR3 is built from 13 residues. Losses at the gene ends were 7 bases for V and 6 bases for J; bases not matched to a gene: 4. The CDR3 DNA reads TGTGCCAGCACCAAGGGACAGGGGGATACGCAGTATTTT. Translation gives CASTKGQGDTQYF.

In this sample, this clonotype turned up many times. V gene TRBV29-1 combines with J gene TRBJ2-2, with D possibly matching TRBD1 (5 bases). Looked up from germline, CDR1 is SQVTM and CDR2 is ANQGSEA. The CDR3 extends over 12 amino acids. Trimming cost V 4 bases and J 5 bases, with 8 bases left between them. CDR3 amino acids: CSVVSGTGELFF. The CDR3 DNA reads as TGCAGCGTTGTCTCAGGGACCGGGGAGCTGTTTTTT.

A word on this clonotype: This may be a read error, as it is one base from a much larger clone. The genes are TRBV30 and TRBJ1-1; no clear D. From germline, CDR1 is GTSNPN and CDR2 SVGIG (reference sequence). The CDR3 is 13 amino acids. CDR3 bases: TGTGCCTGGAGTGTACAAGGGAACACTAAAGCTTTCTTT. Its protein product is CAWSVQGNTKAFF.

This clonotype was observed a few times. The chain employs TRBV12-3 or TRBV12-4 and TRBJ1-2; 9 bases fit TRBD1. V lost 1 base and J lost 4; bases outside the gene matches: 4. The length of the CDR3 is 15 residues. This chain's CDR3 is CASSLGRTGVYGYTF. The CDR3 coding sequence is TGTGCCAGCAGTTTAGGCAGGACAGGGGTCTATGGCTACACCTTC.

This clonotype was found many times. The rearrangement joins TRBV11-2 to TRBJ2-3; a weak D match, TRBD1 (5 bases). The germline V gene has CDR1 SGHAT and CDR2 FQNNGV. Trimming shortened V by 2 bases and J by 6 bases, and 18 bases separated the two germline ends. The CDR3 extends over 16 amino acids. CDR3 protein: CASSLSRWSRVDTQYF. The CDR3 DNA is TGTGCCAGCAGCTTATCGCGTTGGTCCAGGGTCGATACGCAGTATTTT.

This clonotype was observed many times. The chain couples TRBV4-1 to TRBJ2-5; D is perhaps TRBD2 (6 bases). The CDR3 has 13 amino acids. Germline V gene data show CDR1 as MGHRA and CDR2 as YSYEKL. The germline V and J ends were trimmed by 8 bases and 4 bases, with 14 bases remaining between them. CDR3 sequence: CASGGVGLETQYF. The CDR3 DNA follows: TGCGCCAGCGGCGGGGTGGGGTTAGAGACCCAGTACTTC.

This clonotype was picked up many times. The chain uses TRBV6-2 or TRBV6-3 and TRBJ2-7, with D perhaps matching TRBD1 (6 bases). Per germline, CDR1 MNHEY and CDR2 SVGEGT. V was trimmed by 5 bases and J by 4 bases, leaving 12 bases between them. The CDR3 extends over 13 amino acids. The CDR3 spells CASSPRDTYEQYV. The DNA for the CDR3 is TGTGCCAGCAGTCCCCGGGACACGTACGAGCAGTACGTC.